This T cell receptor (beta chain) was found in a study of T cells after yellow fever vaccination. On the study more broadly: Preparation used SMART-Seq v4 Ultra Low Input for the low-cell-number fractions.

Overall study findings and caveats: FACS-sorted repertoires could harbor abundant contaminating bulk-population clonotypes. A minor fraction of clonotypes spanned both CD4 and CD8 compartments.

MiXCR was run by TCRdb on the 5' RACE reads, yielding one entry per CDR3 protein. Counted here are some 320,000 distinct CDR3 sequences, less than 9.5% occurring once; the ten biggest clones make up around 3.4%. With 6 bases removed from V and 5 bases from J, the gap between germline ends came to 10 bases. This CDR3 contains 12 residues. This clonotype was counted at least ten times. Its specificity is not known. The genes are TRBV12-3 or TRBV12-4 and TRBJ1-1, with D hard to call. The TCR sequence derives from a young man who received the YFV17D yellow fever vaccine. Sequencing was performed on CD4+ T cells sorted from PBMCs, taken 5 days after the yellow fever booster vaccination. CDR3 DNA: TGTGCCAGCAGCCTTCTCGGGACTGAAGCTTTCTTT. This gives the protein CASSLLGTEAFF.